This TCR beta chain stems from a study of T cell responses to AZD1222 COVID-19 vaccine. In this sample, this clone turned up once. Its antigen is not known. Researchers grouped second doses given at about 4 or about 12 weeks into one pool. Assay used: immunoSEQ multiplex PCR; TCRdb lists only in-frame clones, some missing. The sample holds around 140,000 clones; 75% to 95% are singletons and the top ten take roughly 2%. The V gene lost 2 bases and the J gene lost 10 bases, with 12 bases spanning the gap. The CDR3 extends over 14 amino acids. Per the germline V gene, CDR1 is MNHNY and CDR2 is SVGAGI (reference sequence). Study-level results: Receipt of two AZD1222 doses was followed by a rise in Spike-specific TCR breadth and depth. Unmutated variant regions are reportedly the target of nearly half of TCRs that are spike-specific. Sampled repertoires all dated from after the peak T cell response.

This sequence joins TRBV6-6 and TRBJ1-6; D might be TRBD1 (5 bases). Specimen: peripheral blood, collected 28 days after the second AZD1222 dose. The clonotype was recovered from an adult who received the AZD1222 COVID-19 vaccine. CDR3 coding DNA: TGTGCCAGCAGTTACAAAGGATCAGGGTCACCCCTCCACTTT. Translating gives CASSYKGSGSPLHF.